The rows below give T cell receptor beta chains drawn from one sample of a study of T cells in Graves' hyperthyroidism and ophthalmopathy. MiXCR was run by TCRdb on the multiplex PCR reads, yielding one entry per CDR3 protein. The sample shows fewer than 350,000 distinct CDR3 sequences, around a fifth of them seen only once. Source material: blood. The source of these receptors is a woman aged 50 to 60 with Graves' hyperthyroidism. Both conserved end residues are part of each CDR3. Some rows have no size entry. The others give once, few or many, or a class for an expanded clone.

clone size: many
J gene: TRBJ2-1
V gene: TRBV30
CDR3 protein: CAWSVRSFGEQFF

clone size: NA
J gene: TRBJ1-4
V gene: TRBV3-1
CDR3 protein: CASSQVAGGVGTNEKLFF

clone size: NA
J gene: TRBJ2-2
V gene: TRBV20-1
CDR3 protein: CSAPLAGNTGELFF

clone size: many
J gene: TRBJ1-1
V gene: TRBV30
CDR3 protein: CAWSPGAGKAFF

clone size: many
J gene: TRBJ1-1
V gene: TRBV11-3
CDR3 protein: CASSPPGQSEAFF

clone size: few
J gene: TRBJ1-3
V gene: TRBV30
CDR3 protein: CAWTSGNTIYF

clone size: many
J gene: TRBJ1-1
V gene: TRBV7-6
CDR3 protein: CASSLGGGTEAFF

clone size: NA
J gene: TRBJ2-7
V gene: TRBV3-1
CDR3 protein: CASSHTGDSYEQYF

clone size: NA
J gene: TRBJ2-7
V gene: TRBV27
CDR3 protein: CASSLSLRPYEQYF

clone size: NA
J gene: TRBJ1-4
V gene: TRBV6-6
CDR3 protein: CASSYSTGLNEKLFF

clone size: NA
J gene: TRBJ1-6
V gene: TRBV2
CDR3 protein: CASSGRQGGSPLHF

clone size: NA
J gene: TRBJ1-6
V gene: TRBV20-1
CDR3 protein: CSARDGWDTKNSPLHF

clone size: many
J gene: TRBJ1-1
V gene: TRBV28
CDR3 protein: CASSLQQQNTEAFF

clone size: many
J gene: TRBJ2-3
V gene: TRBV20-1
CDR3 protein: CSAKGTSGTDTQYF

clone size: NA
J gene: TRBJ1-5
V gene: TRBV3-1
CDR3 protein: CASSQFQSNQPQHF

clone size: once
J gene: TRBJ2-6
V gene: TRBV6-2/TRBV6-3
CDR3 protein: CASRDGTGVVLTF

clone size: many
J gene: TRBJ2-2
V gene: TRBV5-1
CDR3 protein: CASSLAHVARDTGELFF

clone size: few
J gene: TRBJ1-6
V gene: TRBV15
CDR3 protein: CATSRDYNSPLHF

clone size: NA
J gene: TRBJ2-3
V gene: TRBV7-6
CDR3 protein: CASSLVPFREGSDTQYF

clone size: once
J gene: TRBJ2-1
V gene: TRBV9
CDR3 protein: CASSVARLGGDEQFF

clone size: NA
J gene: TRBJ2-1
V gene: TRBV6-2/TRBV6-3
CDR3 protein: CASSNNINEQFF

clone size: many
J gene: TRBJ1-2
V gene: TRBV7-9
CDR3 protein: CASSLTTTDGYTF

clone size: many
J gene: TRBJ2-7
V gene: TRBV12-3/TRBV12-4
CDR3 protein: CASTPETSGYEQYF